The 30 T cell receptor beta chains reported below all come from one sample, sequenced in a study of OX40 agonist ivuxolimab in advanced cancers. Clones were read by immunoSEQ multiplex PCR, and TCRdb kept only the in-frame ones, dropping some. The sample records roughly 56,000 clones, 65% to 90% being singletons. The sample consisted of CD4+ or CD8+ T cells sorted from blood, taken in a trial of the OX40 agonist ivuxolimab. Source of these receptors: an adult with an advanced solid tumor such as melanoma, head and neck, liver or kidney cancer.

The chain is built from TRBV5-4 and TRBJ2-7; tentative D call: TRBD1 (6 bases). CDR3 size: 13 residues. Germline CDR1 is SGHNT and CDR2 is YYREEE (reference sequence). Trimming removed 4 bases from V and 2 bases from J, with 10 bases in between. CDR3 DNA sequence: TGTGCCAGCAGCGCCGGACAGACCTACGAGCAGTACTTC. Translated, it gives CASSAGQTYEQYF.

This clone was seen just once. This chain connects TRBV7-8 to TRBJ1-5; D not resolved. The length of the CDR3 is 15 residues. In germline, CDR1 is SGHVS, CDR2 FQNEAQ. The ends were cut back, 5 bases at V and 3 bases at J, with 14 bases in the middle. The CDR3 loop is CASSTWALPNQPQHF. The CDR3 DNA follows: TGTGCCAGCAGCACCTGGGCCCTCCCCAATCAGCCCCAGCATTTT.

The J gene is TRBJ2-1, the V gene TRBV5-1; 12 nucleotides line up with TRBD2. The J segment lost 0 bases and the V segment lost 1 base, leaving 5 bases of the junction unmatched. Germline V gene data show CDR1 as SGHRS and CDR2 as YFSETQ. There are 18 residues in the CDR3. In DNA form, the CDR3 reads TGCGCCAGCAGCTTGAGTCTAGCGGGAGGGAGCTCCTACAATGAGCAGTTCTTC. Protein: CASSLSLAGGSSYNEQFF.

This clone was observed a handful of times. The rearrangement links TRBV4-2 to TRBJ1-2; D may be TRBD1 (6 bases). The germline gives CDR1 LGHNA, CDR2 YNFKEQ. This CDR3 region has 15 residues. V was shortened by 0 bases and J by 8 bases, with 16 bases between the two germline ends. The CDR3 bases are TGTGCCAGCAGCCAAGATTTGAGTACCGGGGGCGGCTACACCTTC. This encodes CASSQDLSTGGGYTF.

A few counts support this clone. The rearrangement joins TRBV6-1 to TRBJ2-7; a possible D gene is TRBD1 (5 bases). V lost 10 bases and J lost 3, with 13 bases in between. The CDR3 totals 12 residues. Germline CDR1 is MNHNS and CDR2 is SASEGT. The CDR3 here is CATQGTLYEQYF. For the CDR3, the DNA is TGTGCCACCCAGGGCACTCTCTACGAGCAGTACTTC.

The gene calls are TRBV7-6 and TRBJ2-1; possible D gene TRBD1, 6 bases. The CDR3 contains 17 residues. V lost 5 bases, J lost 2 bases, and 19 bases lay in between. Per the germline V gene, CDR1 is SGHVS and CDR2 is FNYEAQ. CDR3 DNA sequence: TGTGCCAGCAGCCCAGCCCGTGGGGGCCCGGCCTACAATGAGCAGTTCTTC. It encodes CASSPARGGPAYNEQFF.

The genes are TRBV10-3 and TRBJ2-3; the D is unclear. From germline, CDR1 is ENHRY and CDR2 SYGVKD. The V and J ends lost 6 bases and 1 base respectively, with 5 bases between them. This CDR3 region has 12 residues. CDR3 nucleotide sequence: TGTGCCATCAGCCTAGGCACAGATACGCAGTATTTT. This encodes CAISLGTDTQYF.

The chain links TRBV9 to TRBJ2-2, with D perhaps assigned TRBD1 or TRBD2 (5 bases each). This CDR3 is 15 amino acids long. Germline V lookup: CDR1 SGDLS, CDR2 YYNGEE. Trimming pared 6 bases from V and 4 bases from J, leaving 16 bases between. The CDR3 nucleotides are TGTGCCAGCACTCCGGGGCCCACCAGCACCGGGGAGCTGTTTTTT. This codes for CASTPGPTSTGELFF.

The CDR3 coding sequence is TGTGCCAGCAGCTCAAACACAGATACGCAGTATTTT. The encoded protein is CASSSNTDTQYF. The gene calls are TRBV13 and TRBJ2-3; D remains unclear. Trimming took 4 bases from V and 2 from J, leaving 4 bases between them. Germline loops: CDR1 PRHDT, CDR2 FYEKMQ (reference sequence). The CDR3 covers 12 residues.

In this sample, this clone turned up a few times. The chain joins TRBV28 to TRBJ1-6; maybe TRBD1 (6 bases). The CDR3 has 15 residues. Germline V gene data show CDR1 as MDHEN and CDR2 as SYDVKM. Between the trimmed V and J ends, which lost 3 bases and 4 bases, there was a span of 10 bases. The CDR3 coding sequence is TGTGCCAGCAGTTTCGGACAGCCTTATAATTCACCCCTCCACTTT. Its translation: CASSFGQPYNSPLHF.

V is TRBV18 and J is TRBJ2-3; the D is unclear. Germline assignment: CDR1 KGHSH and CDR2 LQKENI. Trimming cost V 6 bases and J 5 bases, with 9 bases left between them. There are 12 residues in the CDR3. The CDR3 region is CASSRVEDTQYF. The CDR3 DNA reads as TGTGCCAGCTCGCGAGTGGAAGATACGCAGTATTTT.

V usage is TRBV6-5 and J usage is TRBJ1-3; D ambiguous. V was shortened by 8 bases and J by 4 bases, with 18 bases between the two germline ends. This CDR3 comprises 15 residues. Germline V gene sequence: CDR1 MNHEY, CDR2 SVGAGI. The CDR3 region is CASQLQPGKGNTIYF. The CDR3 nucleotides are TGTGCCAGCCAATTACAACCGGGAAAGGGAAACACCATATATTTT.

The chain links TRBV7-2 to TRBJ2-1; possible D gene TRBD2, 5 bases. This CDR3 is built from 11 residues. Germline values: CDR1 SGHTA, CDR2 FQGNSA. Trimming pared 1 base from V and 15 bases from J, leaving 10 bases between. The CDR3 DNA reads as TGTGCCAGCAGCTTAGAGCGGCGCGGGTTCTTC. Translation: CASSLERRGFF.

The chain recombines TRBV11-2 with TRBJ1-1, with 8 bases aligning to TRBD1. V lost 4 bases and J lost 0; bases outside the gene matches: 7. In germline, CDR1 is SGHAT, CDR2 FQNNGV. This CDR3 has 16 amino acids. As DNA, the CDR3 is TGTGCCAGCAGCTACCGACAGGGGACCATGAACACTGAAGCTTTCTTT. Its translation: CASSYRQGTMNTEAFF.

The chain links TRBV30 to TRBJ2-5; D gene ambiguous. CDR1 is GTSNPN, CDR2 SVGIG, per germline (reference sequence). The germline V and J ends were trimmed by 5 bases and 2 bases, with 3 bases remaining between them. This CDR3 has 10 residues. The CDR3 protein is CAWGQETQYF. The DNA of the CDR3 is TGTGCCTGGGGGCAAGAGACCCAGTACTTC.

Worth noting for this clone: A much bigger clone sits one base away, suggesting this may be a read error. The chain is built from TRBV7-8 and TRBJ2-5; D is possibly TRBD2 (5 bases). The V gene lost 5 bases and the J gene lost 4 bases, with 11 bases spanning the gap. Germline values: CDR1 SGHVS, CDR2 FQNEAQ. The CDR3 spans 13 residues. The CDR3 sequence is CASSPPGIETQYF. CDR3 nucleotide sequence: TGTGCCAGCAGCCCCCCCGGGATAGAGACCCAGTACTTC.

In DNA form, the CDR3 reads TGTGCCAGCAGGGAGGGGGCGGGTCAGCCCCAGCATTTT. Its protein product is CASREGAGQPQHF. The chain joins TRBV28 to TRBJ1-5; the match to TRBD1 covers 7 bases. The V and J ends lost 6 bases and 6 bases, in that order; junction bases with no gene match: 5. The CDR3 sequence is 13 residues long. Germline assignment: CDR1 MDHEN and CDR2 SYDVKM.

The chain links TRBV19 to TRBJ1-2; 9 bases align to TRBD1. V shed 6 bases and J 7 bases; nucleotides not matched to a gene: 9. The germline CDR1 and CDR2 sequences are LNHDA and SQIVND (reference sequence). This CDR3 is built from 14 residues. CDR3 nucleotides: TGTGCCAGTAGAAAGGGACAGGGCGAGTCTGGCTACACCTTC. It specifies CASRKGQGESGYTF. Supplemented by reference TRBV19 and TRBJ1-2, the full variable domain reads DGGITQSPKYLFRKEGQNVTLSCEQNLNHDAMYWYRQDPGQGLRLIYYSQIVNDFQKGDIAEGYSVSREKKESFPLTVTSAQKNPTAFYLCASRKGQGESGYTFGSGTRLTVV.

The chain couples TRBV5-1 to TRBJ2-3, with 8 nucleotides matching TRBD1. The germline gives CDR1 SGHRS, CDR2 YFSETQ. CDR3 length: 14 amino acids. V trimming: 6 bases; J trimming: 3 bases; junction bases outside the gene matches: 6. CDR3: CASTYGQGTDTQYF. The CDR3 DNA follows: TGCGCCAGCACTTATGGACAGGGAACAGATACGCAGTATTTT. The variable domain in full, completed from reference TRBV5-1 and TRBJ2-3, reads KAGVTQTPRYLIKTRGQQVTLSCSPISGHRSVSWYQQTPGQGLQFLFEYFSETQRNKGNFPGRFSGRQFSNSRSEMNVSTLELGDSALYLCASTYGQGTDTQYFGPGTRLTVL.

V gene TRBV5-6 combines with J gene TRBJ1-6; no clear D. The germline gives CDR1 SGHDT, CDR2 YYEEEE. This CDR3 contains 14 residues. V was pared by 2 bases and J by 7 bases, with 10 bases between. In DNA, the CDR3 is TGTGCCAGCAGCTTCCTGGGGAGAAATTCACCCCTCCACTTT. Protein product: CASSFLGRNSPLHF.

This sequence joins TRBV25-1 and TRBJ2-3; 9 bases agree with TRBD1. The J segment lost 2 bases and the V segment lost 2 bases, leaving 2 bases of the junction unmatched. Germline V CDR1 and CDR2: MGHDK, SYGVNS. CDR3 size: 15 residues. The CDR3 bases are TGTGCCAGCAGTGAAGGGACAGGGACCACAGATACGCAGTATTTT. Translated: CASSEGTGTTDTQYF.

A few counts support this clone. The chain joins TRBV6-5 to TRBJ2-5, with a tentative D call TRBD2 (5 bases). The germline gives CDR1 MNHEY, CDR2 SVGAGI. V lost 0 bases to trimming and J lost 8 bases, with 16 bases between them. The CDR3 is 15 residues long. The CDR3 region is CASSYSPGSGDTQYF. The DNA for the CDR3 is TGTGCCAGCAGTTACTCACCGGGGTCAGGAGACACCCAGTACTTC.

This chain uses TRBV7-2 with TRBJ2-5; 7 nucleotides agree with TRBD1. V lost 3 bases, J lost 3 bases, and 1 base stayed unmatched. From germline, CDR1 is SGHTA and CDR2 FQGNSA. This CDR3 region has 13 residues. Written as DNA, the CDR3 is TGTGCCAGCAGCTTTGGGACAGAAGAGACCCAGTACTTC. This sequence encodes CASSFGTEETQYF.

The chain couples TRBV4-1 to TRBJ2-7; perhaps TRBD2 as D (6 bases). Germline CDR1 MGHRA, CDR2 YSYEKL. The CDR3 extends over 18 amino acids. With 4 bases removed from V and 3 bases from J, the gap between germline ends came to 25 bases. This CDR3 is CASSRGTPGEGNSYEQYF. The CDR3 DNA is TGCGCCAGCAGCCGCGGGACCCCAGGCGAGGGGAATAGCTACGAGCAGTACTTC.

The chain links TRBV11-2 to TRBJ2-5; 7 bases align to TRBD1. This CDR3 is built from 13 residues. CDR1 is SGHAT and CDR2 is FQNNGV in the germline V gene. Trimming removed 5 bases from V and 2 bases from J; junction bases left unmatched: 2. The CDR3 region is CASSRDSQETQYF. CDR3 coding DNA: TGTGCCAGCAGCCGGGACAGTCAAGAGACCCAGTACTTC.

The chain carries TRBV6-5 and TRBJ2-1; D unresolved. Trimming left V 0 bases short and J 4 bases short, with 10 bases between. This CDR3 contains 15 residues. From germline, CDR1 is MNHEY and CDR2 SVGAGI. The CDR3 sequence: CASSYSGRLYNEQFF. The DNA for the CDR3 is TGTGCCAGCAGTTACTCGGGAAGACTTTACAATGAGCAGTTCTTC.

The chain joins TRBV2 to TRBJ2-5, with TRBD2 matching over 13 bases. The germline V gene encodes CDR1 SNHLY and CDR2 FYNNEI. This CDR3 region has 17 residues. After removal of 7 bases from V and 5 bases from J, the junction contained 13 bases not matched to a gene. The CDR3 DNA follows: TGTGCCAGCAAGCTACTAGCGGGGGGGCTTCTTGACGAGACCCAGTACTTC. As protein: CASKLLAGGLLDETQYF.

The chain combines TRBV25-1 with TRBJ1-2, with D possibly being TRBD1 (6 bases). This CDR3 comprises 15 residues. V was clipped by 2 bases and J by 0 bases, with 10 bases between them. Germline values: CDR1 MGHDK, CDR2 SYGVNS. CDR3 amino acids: CASSERTVANYGYTF. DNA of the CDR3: TGTGCCAGCAGTGAACGGACAGTAGCTAACTATGGCTACACCTTC.

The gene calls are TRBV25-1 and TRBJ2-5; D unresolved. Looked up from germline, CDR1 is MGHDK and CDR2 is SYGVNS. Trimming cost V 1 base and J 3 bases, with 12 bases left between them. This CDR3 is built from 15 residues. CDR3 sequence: CASSEWAGVKETQYF. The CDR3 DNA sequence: TGTGCCAGCAGTGAATGGGCAGGTGTCAAAGAGACCCAGTACTTC.

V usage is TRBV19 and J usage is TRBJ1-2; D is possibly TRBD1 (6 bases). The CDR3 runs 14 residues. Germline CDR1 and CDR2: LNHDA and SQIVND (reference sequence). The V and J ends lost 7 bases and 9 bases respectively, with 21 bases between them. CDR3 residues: CASTGDILVESYTF. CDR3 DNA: TGTGCCAGTACAGGGGACATTCTGGTAGAGAGCTACACCTTC.